Listed below are T cell receptor beta chains from one sample, sequenced in a study of blood T cell repertoires in COVID-19. TCRdb's copy holds only in-frame clones and misses some; the assay was immunoSEQ multiplex PCR. This table has about 39,000 clones, around 96% appearing once. Sequencing was carried out using peripheral blood. These receptor sequences come from a human donor with active COVID-19. The donor label of this sample is uncertain. Each CDR3 is given with its conserved first and last residue. A D gene is named only where the DNA matches it firmly. Clone size is shown for a subset of rows, as once, few, many or a class of expanded clone.

d_call clone_size j_call v_call cdr3_aa cdr3_nt
NA NA TRBJ2-5 TRBV2 CASRNPPGEETQYF TGTGCCAGCAGGAACCCCCCCGGGGAGGAGACCCAGTACTTC
NA NA TRBJ1-3 TRBV4-1 CASSQDYTSGNTIYF TGCGCCAGCAGCCAAGATTATACTTCTGGAAACACCATATATTTT
NA NA TRBJ2-3 TRBV7-8 CAVTAAGKSTDTQYF TGTGCCGTCACGGCGGCGGGGAAGAGCACAGATACGCAGTATTTT
TRBD1 NA TRBJ1-2 TRBV18 CASSQGTDYGYTF TGTGCCAGCTCGCAAGGGACAGACTATGGCTACACCTTC
TRBD1 NA TRBJ1-5 TRBV28 CASSFDRGPFSNQPQHF TGTGCCAGCAGTTTTGACAGGGGTCCTTTTAGCAATCAGCCCCAGCATTTT
NA NA TRBJ2-7 TRBV21-1 CASSSSGLAETYEQYF TGTGCCAGCAGCTCCTCGGGACTAGCGGAAACCTACGAGCAGTACTTC
NA NA TRBJ2-7 TRBV5-5 CASSFGTTYEQYF TGTGCCAGCAGCTTTGGGACAACCTACGAGCAGTACTTC
TRBD1 NA TRBJ1-1 TRBV7-2 CASSQGGTNTEAFF TGTGCCAGCAGCCAGGGGGGTACGAACACTGAAGCTTTCTTT
TRBD2 NA TRBJ2-2 TRBV19 CASRGLRGPTGELFF TGTGCCAGTAGGGGACTAAGGGGCCCTACCGGGGAGCTGTTTTTT
NA NA TRBJ2-5 TRBV7-9 CASSARDPGVSETQYF TGTGCCAGCAGCGCCCGGGACCCAGGGGTGTCAGAGACCCAGTACTTC
NA NA TRBJ2-7 TRBV28 CASTKGDREQYF TGTGCCAGCACCAAGGGAGATCGCGAGCAGTACTTC
NA NA TRBJ1-1 TRBV3-1/TRBV3-2 CASSQVSGTTEAFF TGTGCCAGCAGCCAAGTGTCAGGAACTACTGAAGCTTTCTTT
TRBD2 NA TRBJ2-2 TRBV11-3 CASSSLAGGGVFF TGTGCCAGCAGCTCCCTAGCGGGAGGAGGGGTGTTTTTT
NA NA TRBJ2-5 TRBV5-6 CASSNSLRGEGETQYF TGTGCCAGCAGCAACTCTCTCAGGGGTGAGGGAGAGACCCAGTACTTC
NA NA TRBJ2-5 TRBV6-2/TRBV6-3 CASSPIWAQETQYF TGTGCCAGCAGCCCGATTTGGGCCCAAGAGACCCAGTACTTC
NA NA TRBJ2-7 TRBV2 CASWESTSSYEQYF TGTGCCAGCTGGGAATCGACTAGCTCCTACGAGCAGTACTTC
NA NA TRBJ2-2 TRBV19 CASSPLTGNTGELFF TGTGCCAGTAGCCCCCTGACAGGGAACACCGGGGAGCTGTTTTTT
NA NA TRBJ1-5 TRBV19 CASRDSSNQPQHF TGTGCCAGTAGGGACAGTAGCAATCAGCCCCAGCATTTT
NA NA TRBJ1-2 TRBV28 CASLYGGATYGYTF TGTGCCAGCCTTTACGGCGGGGCAACCTATGGCTACACCTTC
TRBD2 NA TRBJ2-1 TRBV19 CASSMLAADFNEQFF TGTGCCAGTAGTATGCTAGCGGCCGATTTTAATGAGCAGTTCTTC
NA NA TRBJ2-5 TRBV5-1 CASSLIEAETQYF TGCGCCAGCAGCTTGATCGAGGCGGAGACCCAGTACTTC
NA NA TRBJ1-1 TRBV21-1 CASSKVGQEVTEAFF TGTGCCAGCAGCAAAGTGGGACAGGAGGTCACTGAAGCTTTCTTT
TRBD2 NA TRBJ2-7 TRBV9 CASSVGGLVSYEQYF TGTGCCAGCAGCGTAGGGGGACTAGTCTCCTACGAGCAGTACTTC
NA once TRBJ2-3 TRBV5-1 CASSLGGLWDSFTDTQYF TGCGCCAGCAGCTTGGGAGGTCTGTGGGACTCTTTCACAGATACGCAGTATTTT
NA NA TRBJ1-5 TRBV28 CASSAGAYSNQPQHF TGTGCCAGCAGTGCGGGAGCTTATAGCAATCAGCCCCAGCATTTT
NA few TRBJ1-3 TRBV4-1 CASSQEGVSGNTIYF TGCGCCAGCAGCCAAGAGGGAGTCTCTGGAAACACCATATATTTT
TRBD1 NA TRBJ1-1 TRBV5-1 CASSSQGALNTEAFF TGCGCCAGCAGCTCTCAGGGGGCCTTGAACACTGAAGCTTTCTTT
TRBD1 NA TRBJ1-2 TRBV18 CASSPAGGANYGYTF TGTGCCAGCTCACCCGCAGGGGGAGCTAACTATGGCTACACCTTC
NA NA TRBJ1-2 TRBV14 CASSLTVVGAYGYTF TGTGCCAGCAGCCTCACAGTGGTAGGGGCGTATGGCTACACCTTC
TRBD2 once TRBJ2-1 TRBV9 CASSKYGTNNEQFF TGTGCCAGCAGTAAGTATGGGACTAACAATGAGCAGTTCTTC
NA NA TRBJ2-3 TRBV5-8 CASSFQGGSDTQYF TGTGCCAGCAGCTTCCAGGGTGGGTCAGATACGCAGTATTTT
NA once TRBJ2-7 TRBV15 CATSRVRGEQYF TGTGCCACCAGCAGAGTGCGAGGGGAGCAGTACTTC
NA NA TRBJ2-7 TRBV18 CASSPIRVGAGKDYEQYF TGTGCCAGCTCACCAATAAGAGTTGGGGCTGGCAAAGACTACGAGCAGTACTTC
TRBD2 NA TRBJ2-2 TRBV11-2 CASSLRSGGGTGELFF TGTGCCAGCAGCTTACGAAGCGGGGGGGGCACCGGGGAGCTGTTTTTT
TRBD2 NA TRBJ2-1 TRBV20-1 CSASSSGGTNEQFF TGCAGTGCTAGTTCCAGCGGGGGTACGAATGAGCAGTTCTTC
TRBD1 NA TRBJ2-7 TRBV6-5 CAIGQGVSYEQYF TGTGCCATTGGACAGGGGGTCTCCTACGAGCAGTACTTC
TRBD1 NA TRBJ2-5 TRBV4-2 CASSQGLGQGGSSQETQYF TGTGCCAGCAGCCAAGGTCTAGGACAGGGGGGTAGTAGCCAAGAGACCCAGTACTTC